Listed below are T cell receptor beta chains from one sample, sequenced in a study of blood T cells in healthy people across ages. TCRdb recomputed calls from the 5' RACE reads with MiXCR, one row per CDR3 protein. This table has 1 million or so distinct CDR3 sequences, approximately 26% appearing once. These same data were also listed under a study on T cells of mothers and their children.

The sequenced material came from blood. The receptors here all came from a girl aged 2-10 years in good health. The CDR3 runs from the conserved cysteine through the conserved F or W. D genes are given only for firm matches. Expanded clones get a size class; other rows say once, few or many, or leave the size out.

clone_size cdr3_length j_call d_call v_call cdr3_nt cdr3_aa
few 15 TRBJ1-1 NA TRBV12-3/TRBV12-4 TGTGCCAGCAGTACCGAGTACAGCTCGGGGACTGAAGCTTTCTTT CASSTEYSSGTEAFF
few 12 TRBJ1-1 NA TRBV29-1 TGCAGCGTTTCCCCCGGGGGCACTGAAGCTTTCTTT CSVSPGGTEAFF
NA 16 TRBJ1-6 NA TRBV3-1 TGTGCCAGCAGCCAAGAGAGGGTCTCCTATAATTCACCCCTCCACTTT CASSQERVSYNSPLHF
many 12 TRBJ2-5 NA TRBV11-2 TGTGCCAGCAGCTTCGTGGAAGAGACCCAGTACTTC CASSFVEETQYF
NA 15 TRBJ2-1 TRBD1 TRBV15 TGTGCCACCAGCAGAGATCTGGACAGGGGAAATGAGCAGTTCTTC CATSRDLDRGNEQFF
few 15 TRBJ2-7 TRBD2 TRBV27 TGTGCCAGCAGTATATCTAGCGGGAGGCACTACGAGCAGTACTTC CASSISSGRHYEQYF
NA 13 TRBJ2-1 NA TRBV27 TGTGCCAGCAGATGGAGCTCCTACAATGAGCAGTTCTTC CASRWSSYNEQFF
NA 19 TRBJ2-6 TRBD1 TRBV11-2 TGTGCCAGCAGCCCGGACAGGGTGGAAGACTGGGGCTGGGCCAACGTCCTGACTTTC CASSPDRVEDWGWANVLTF
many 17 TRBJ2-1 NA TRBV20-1 TGCAGTGCTAGAGATAGCGGAAGCCTTCACTCCTACAATGAGCAGTTCTTC CSARDSGSLHSYNEQFF
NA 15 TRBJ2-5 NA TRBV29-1 TGCAGCGTTGGAGATGGGGCCAGTTCTAAAGAGACCCAGTACTTC CSVGDGASSKETQYF
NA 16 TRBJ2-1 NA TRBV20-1 TGCAGTGCTAGAGACCCTAGCGCTAGCTCCTACAATGAGCAGTTCTTC CSARDPSASSYNEQFF
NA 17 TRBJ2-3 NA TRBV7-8 TGTGCCAGCAGCTTACCGATGGGCCTTGGAGAAAAGCATACGCAGTATTTT CASSLPMGLGEKHTQYF
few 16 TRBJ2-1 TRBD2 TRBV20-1 TGCAGTGCTAGACCAATGACCGGACTAGCAACGAAAGAGCAGTTCTTC CSARPMTGLATKEQFF
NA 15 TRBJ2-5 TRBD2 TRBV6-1 TGTGCCAGCAGTGAAGGGGGAGGGTGGCAAGAGACCCAGTACTTC CASSEGGGWQETQYF
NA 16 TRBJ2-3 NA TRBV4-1 TGCGCCAGCAGCCAAGGTGCAAGCCCGGCCGCAGATACGCAGTATTTT CASSQGASPAADTQYF
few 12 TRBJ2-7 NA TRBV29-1 TGCAGCGTTGTTGCGGGAATCTACGAGCAGTACTTC CSVVAGIYEQYF
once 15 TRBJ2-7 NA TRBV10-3 TGTGCCATCAGTGAGGGTATGGGCCGTACCTACGAGCAGTACTTC CAISEGMGRTYEQYF
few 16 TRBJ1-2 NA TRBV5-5 TGTGCCAGCAGCTTGGAATTCGGGGGGCGAGAAGATGGCTACACCTTC CASSLEFGGREDGYTF
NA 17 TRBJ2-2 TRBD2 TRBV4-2 TGTGCCAGCAGCCAAGAGATAGCGGGGGCCTACACCGGGGAGCTGTTTTTT CASSQEIAGAYTGELFF
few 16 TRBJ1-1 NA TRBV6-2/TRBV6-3 TGTGCCAGCAGTTACCCCCAGGGAAGAGGAGTAACTGAAGCTTTCTTT CASSYPQGRGVTEAFF
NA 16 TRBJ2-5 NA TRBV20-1 TGCAGTGCCGCCATCCCGGGACACTTCCTCGGGGAGACCCAGTACTTC CSAAIPGHFLGETQYF
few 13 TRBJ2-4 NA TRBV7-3 TGTGCCAGCAGCCCCCCAGGAGTGGGCATTCAGTACTTC CASSPPGVGIQYF
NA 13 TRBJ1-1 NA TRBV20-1 TGCAGTGCTGTAGGGACACTGAACACTGAAGCTTTCTTT CSAVGTLNTEAFF
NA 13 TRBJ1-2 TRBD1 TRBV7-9 TGTGCCAGCAGCTCCGGGACAGGGGAGGGCTACACCTTC CASSSGTGEGYTF
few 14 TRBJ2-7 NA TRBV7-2 TGTGCCAGCAGCTTAGGCGGGAACGCCTACGAGCAGTACTTC CASSLGGNAYEQYF
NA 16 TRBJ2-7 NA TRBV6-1 TGTGCCAGCAGTGAGGCTGGGACAAGGGGAGGGTCCGAGCAGTACTTC CASSEAGTRGGSEQYF
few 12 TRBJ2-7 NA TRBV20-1 TGCAGTGGAGCGCGAGTTTCCTACGAGCAGTACTTC CSGARVSYEQYF
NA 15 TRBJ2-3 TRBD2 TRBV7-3 TGTGCCAGCAGCCCCTCGGGACTAGCATCAGATACGCAGTATTTT CASSPSGLASDTQYF
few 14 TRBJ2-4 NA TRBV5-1 TGCGCCAGCAGCCCTCCTGCCCCCAAAAACATTCAGTACTTC CASSPPAPKNIQYF
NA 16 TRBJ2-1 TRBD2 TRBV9 TGTGCCAGCAGCGCCACTCCGGGACTAGTAGACAATGAGCAGTTCTTC CASSATPGLVDNEQFF
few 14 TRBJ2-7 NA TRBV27 TGTGCCAGCAGTCACAGACTGGGCGCCTACGAGCAGTACTTC CASSHRLGAYEQYF
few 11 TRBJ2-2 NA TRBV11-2 TGTGCCAGCAGCGCACCCGGGGAGCTGTTTTTT CASSAPGELFF
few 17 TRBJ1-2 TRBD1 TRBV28 TGTGCCAGCAGGCCCAGACAGGGAACACCGGCTAACTATGGCTACACCTTC CASRPRQGTPANYGYTF
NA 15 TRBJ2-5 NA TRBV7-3 TGTGCCAGCAGCTCGGCTGGGGACAAGCAAGGGACCCAGTACTTC CASSSAGDKQGTQYF
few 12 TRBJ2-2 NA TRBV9 TGTGCCAGCAGCGTTATGGGCGGGGAGCTGTTTTTT CASSVMGGELFF
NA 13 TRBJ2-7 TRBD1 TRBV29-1 TGCAGCGTTGGGGACAGGCGTTTGTCCGAGCAGTACTTC CSVGDRRLSEQYF
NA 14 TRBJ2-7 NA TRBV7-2 TGTGCCAGCAGCTTAGTGGGGGATGCTTTCGAGCAGTACTTC CASSLVGDAFEQYF
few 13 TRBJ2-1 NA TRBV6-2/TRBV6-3 TGTGCCAGCAGCCCCATCAACAGGGTTGAGCAGTTCTTC CASSPINRVEQFF
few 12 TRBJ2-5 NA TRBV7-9 TGTGCCAGCAGCTCCGCGGATGAGACCCAGTACTTC CASSSADETQYF
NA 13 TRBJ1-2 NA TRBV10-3 TGTGCCATCAGTGCGGGGGACGGAGATGGCTACACCTTC CAISAGDGDGYTF
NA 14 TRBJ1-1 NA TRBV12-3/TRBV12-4 TGTGCCAGCAGTTTCGGGGGTGCGGGCGCTGAAGCTTTCTTT CASSFGGAGAEAFF
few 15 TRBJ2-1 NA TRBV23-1 TGCGCCAGCAGTCAACTCGCAGGGATCCACAATGAGCAGTTCTTC CASSQLAGIHNEQFF
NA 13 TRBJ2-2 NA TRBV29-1 TGCAGCGTGATCCTAATTAGTTCGGGGGAGCTGTTTTTT CSVILISSGELFF
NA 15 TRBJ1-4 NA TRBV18 TGTGCCAGCTCACCAGTAAGTCCAACTGGTGAAAAACTGTTTTTT CASSPVSPTGEKLFF
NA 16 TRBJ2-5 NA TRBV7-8 TGTGCCAGCAGCTTATCCGCCGCGCTACGGGAAGAGACCCAGTACTTC CASSLSAALREETQYF
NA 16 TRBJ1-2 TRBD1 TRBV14 TGTGCCAGCAGCGAAATACGATCCGGGACAGCAATAATTAACACCTTC CASSEIRSGTAIINTF
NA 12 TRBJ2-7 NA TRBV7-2 TGTGCCAGCAGCTCCTTGACTAGCGAGCAGTACTTC CASSSLTSEQYF
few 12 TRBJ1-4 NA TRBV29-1 TGCAGCGTTCGGGGGGGTAGTGAAAAACTGTTTTTT CSVRGGSEKLFF
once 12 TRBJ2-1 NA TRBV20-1 TGCAGTGCTAGAGATGACGGCAATGAGCAGTTCTTC CSARDDGNEQFF
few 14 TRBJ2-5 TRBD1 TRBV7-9 TGTGCCGTTGGACAGGTTGGGATTCAAGAGACCCAGTACTTC CAVGQVGIQETQYF
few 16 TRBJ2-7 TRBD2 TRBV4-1 TGCGCCAGCAGCCAAGATGGAGGCGGGAGGGCCTACGAGCAGTACTTC CASSQDGGGRAYEQYF
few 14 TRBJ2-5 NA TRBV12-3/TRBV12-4 TGTGCCAGCAGGGTACGTGGGGGTCAAGAGACCCAGTACTTC CASRVRGGQETQYF
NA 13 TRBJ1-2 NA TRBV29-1 TGCAGCGTTGAAGACAGGGGAGCGTATGGCTACACCTTC CSVEDRGAYGYTF